This T cell receptor (beta chain) originates from a study of shared clonotypes between healthy human individuals. Study results and caveats: Sharing of clonotypes among donors was expected to vary with sequencing depth. Genetic and exposure-history diversity was limited by the small donor number.

Generated by immunoSEQ multiplex PCR, the TCRdb table keeps only in-frame clones and is missing some. Of around 2,000,000 clones in the sample, 85% to 95% were seen once. Turning to this clone: Its matching antigen is unknown.

Germline values: CDR1 SEHNR, CDR2 FQNEAQ (reference sequence). V lost 9 bases and J 7 bases, leaving 18 bases between the germline ends. The CDR3 is made up of 13 amino acids. Only CD45RO-negative cells positively selected for CCR7 counted as naive CD8 cells, so terminally differentiated effector memory CD45RA+ cells were excluded. The donors were all Caucasian adults (living in Nashville, Tennessee). The material sequenced was naive CD8+ T cells from PBMCs. The chain employs TRBV7-9 and TRBJ1-2; perhaps TRBD1 as D (6 bases). The sequence was collected from a man younger than 30 in good health. Some clones in this sample may be carry-over from other donors' samples. CDR3 residues: CASRGDPSPGYTF. Here the CDR3 DNA reads TGTGCCAGTAGGGGGGACCCTTCGCCTGGCTACACCTTC.